The source of this T cell receptor (beta chain) is a study of PD-L1 blockade in urothelial cancer. In the study overall: It was at 3 weeks (second dose) and 6 weeks after treatment start that blood was analyzed.

This clone was counted only a few times. Urothelial carcinoma, locally advanced or metastatic, affected the patients. The study collected 1 to 8 samples per patient, pretreatment and on-treatment. Only in-frame clones appear in the TCRdb table, and some are missing; sequencing was by immunoSEQ multiplex PCR. The sample yields around 120,000 clones, approximately 86% seen once. V lost 2 bases and J lost 6; bases outside the gene matches: 22. This CDR3 spans 19 amino acids. Per germline, CDR1 SGHDT and CDR2 YYEEEE. The source was PBMCs, collected around atezolizumab (anti-PD-L1) treatment. The chain has TRBV5-6 and TRBJ1-2, with 7 bases aligning to TRBD1. This receptor was identified in a man between 45 and 60 years old with urothelial cancer. The CDR3 region is CASSFGVTYRGLSLHGYTF. The DNA of the CDR3 is TGTGCCAGCAGCTTTGGGGTAACCTACAGGGGACTCTCACTTCATGGCTACACCTTC. Variable domain in full (rest from reference TRBV5-6 and TRBJ1-2): DAGVTQSPTHLIKTRGQQVTLRCSPKSGHDTVSWYQQALGQGPQFIFQYYEEEERQRGNFPDRFSGHQFPNYSSELNVNALLLGDSALYLCASSFGVTYRGLSLHGYTFGSGTRLTVV.